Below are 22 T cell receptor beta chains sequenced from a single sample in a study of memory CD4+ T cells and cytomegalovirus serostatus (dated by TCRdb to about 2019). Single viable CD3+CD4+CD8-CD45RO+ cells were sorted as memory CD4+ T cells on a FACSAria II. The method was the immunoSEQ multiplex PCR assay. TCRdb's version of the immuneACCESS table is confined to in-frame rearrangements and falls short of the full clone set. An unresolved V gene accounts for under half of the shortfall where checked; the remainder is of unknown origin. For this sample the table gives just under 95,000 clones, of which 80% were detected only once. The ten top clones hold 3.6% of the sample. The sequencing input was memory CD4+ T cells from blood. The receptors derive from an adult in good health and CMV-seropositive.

The CDR3 is CASSLFQPRGANEQFF. In nucleotides, the CDR3 is TGTGCCAGCAGTTTATTTCAGCCCCGGGGGGCTAATGAGCAGTTCTTC. The chain links TRBV28 to TRBJ2-1; maybe TRBD2 (7 bases). V was shortened by 1 base and J by 7 bases, with 17 bases between the two germline ends. The germline V gene encodes CDR1 MDHEN and CDR2 SYDVKM. This CDR3 is built from 16 residues. Full variable domain (rest looked up from reference TRBV28 and TRBJ2-1): DVKVTQSSRYLVKRTGEKVFLECVQDMDHENMFWYRQDPGLGLRLIYFSYDVKMKEKGDIPEGYSVSREKKERFSLILESASTNQTSMYLCASSLFQPRGANEQFFGPGTRLTVL.

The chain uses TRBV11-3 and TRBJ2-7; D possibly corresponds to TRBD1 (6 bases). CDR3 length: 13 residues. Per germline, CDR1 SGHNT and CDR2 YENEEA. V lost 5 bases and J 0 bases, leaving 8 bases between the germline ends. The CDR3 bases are TGTGCCAGCAGCCGGGACACCTCCTACGAGCAGTACTTC. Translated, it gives CASSRDTSYEQYF.

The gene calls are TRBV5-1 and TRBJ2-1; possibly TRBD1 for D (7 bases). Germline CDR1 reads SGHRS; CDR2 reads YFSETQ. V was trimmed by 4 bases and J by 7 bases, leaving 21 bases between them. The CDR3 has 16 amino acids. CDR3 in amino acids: CASSPSTSQGGNEQFF. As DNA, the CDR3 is TGCGCCAGCAGCCCCTCGACTAGTCAGGGGGGTAATGAGCAGTTCTTC.

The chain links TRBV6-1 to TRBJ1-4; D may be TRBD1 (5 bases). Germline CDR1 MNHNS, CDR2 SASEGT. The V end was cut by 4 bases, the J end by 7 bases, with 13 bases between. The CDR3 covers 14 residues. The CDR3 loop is CASSGGRGVEKLFF. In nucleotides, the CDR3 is TGTGCCAGCAGTGGGGGAAGGGGAGTTGAAAAACTGTTTTTT.

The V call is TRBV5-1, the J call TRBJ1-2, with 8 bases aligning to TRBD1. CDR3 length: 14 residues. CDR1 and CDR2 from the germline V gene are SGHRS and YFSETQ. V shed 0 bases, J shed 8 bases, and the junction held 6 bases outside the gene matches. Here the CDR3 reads CASSLGETGVGYTF. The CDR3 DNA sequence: TGCGCCAGCAGCTTGGGGGAGACAGGGGTCGGCTACACCTTC.

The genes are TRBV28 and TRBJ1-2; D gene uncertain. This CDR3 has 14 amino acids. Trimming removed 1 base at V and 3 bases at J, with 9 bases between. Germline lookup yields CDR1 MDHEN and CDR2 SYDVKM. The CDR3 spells CASSLLSAYYGYTF. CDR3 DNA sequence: TGTGCCAGCAGTTTATTGTCAGCCTACTATGGCTACACCTTC.

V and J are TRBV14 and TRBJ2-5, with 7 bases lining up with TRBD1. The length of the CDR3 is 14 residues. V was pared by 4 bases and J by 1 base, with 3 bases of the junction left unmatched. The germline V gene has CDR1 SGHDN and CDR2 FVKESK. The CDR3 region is CASSRDSTQETQYF. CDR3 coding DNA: TGTGCCAGCAGCCGGGACAGCACCCAAGAGACCCAGTACTTC.

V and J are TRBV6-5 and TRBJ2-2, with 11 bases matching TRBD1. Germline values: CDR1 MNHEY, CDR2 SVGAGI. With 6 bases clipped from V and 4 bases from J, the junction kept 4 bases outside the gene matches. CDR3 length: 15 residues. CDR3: CASRRGQGATGELFF. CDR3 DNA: TGTGCCAGCAGACGAGGACAGGGGGCCACCGGGGAGCTGTTTTTT.

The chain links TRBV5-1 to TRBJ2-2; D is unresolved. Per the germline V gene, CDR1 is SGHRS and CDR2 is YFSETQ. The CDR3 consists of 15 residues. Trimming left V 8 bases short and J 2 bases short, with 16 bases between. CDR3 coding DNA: TGCGCCAGTGGGCCCATTGGAATAAACACCGGGGAGCTGTTTTTT. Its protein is CASGPIGINTGELFF.

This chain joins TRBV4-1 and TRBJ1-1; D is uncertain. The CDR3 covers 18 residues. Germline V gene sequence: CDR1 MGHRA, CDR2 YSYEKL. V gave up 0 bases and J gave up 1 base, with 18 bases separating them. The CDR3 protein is CASSQDRLGNGRNTEAFF. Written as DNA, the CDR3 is TGCGCCAGCAGCCAAGATCGTTTGGGGAATGGTCGGAACACTGAAGCTTTCTTT.

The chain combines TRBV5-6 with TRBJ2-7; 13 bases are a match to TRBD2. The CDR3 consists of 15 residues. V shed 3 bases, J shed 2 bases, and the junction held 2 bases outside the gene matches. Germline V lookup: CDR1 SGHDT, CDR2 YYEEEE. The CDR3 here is CASSWGLAGTYEQYF. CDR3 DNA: TGTGCCAGCAGCTGGGGACTAGCGGGAACCTACGAGCAGTACTTC.

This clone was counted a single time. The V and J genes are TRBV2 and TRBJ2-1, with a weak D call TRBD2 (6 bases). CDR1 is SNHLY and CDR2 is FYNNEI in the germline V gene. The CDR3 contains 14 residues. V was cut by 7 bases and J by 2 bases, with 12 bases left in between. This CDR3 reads CASIRRRAYNEQFF. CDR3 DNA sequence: TGTGCCAGCATACGGAGGAGGGCCTACAATGAGCAGTTCTTC.

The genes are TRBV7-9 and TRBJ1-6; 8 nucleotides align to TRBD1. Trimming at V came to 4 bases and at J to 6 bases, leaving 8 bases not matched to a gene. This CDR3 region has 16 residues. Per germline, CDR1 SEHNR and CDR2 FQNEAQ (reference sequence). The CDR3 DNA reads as TGTGCCAGCAGCTATACAGGGGGAATAGGTAATTCACCCCTCCACTTT. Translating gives CASSYTGGIGNSPLHF.

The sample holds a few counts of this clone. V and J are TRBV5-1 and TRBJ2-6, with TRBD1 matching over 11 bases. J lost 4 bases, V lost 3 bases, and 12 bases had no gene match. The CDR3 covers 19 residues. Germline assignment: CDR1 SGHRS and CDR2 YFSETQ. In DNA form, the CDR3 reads TGCGCCAGCAGCTGGGCCTGGACAGGGGGCGCGAACGGGGCCAACGTCCTGACTTTC. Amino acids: CASSWAWTGGANGANVLTF.

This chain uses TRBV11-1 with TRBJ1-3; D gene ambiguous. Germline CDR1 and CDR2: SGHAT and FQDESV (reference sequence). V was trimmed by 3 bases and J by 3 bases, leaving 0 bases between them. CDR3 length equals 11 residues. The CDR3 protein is CASSFGNTIYF. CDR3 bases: TGTGCCAGCAGCTTTGGAAACACCATATATTTT.

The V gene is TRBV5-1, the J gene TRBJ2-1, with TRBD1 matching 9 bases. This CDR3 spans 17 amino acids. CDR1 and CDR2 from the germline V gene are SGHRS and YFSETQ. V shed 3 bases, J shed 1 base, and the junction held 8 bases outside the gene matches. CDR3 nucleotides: TGCGCCAGCAGCTATCCAACAGGGGGCGGGTCCTACAATGAGCAGTTCTTC. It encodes CASSYPTGGGSYNEQFF.

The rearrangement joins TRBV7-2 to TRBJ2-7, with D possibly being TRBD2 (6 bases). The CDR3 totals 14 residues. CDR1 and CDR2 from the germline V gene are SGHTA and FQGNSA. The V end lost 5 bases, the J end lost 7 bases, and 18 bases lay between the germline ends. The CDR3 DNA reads TGTGCCAGCAGCGTGTCCGGGACTTCCCTAGAGCAGTACTTC. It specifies CASSVSGTSLEQYF. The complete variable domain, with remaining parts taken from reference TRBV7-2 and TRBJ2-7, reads GAGVSQSPSNKVTEKGKDVELRCDPISGHTALYWYRQSLGQGLEFLIYFQGNSAPDKSGLPSDRFSAERTGGSVSTLTIQRTQQEDSAVYLCASSVSGTSLEQYFGPGTRLTVT.

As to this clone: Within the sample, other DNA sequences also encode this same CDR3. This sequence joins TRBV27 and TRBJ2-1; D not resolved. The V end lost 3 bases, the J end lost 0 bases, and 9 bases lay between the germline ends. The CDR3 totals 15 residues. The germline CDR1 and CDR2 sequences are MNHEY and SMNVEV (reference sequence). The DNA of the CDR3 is TGTGCCAGCAGTTTCGACGGGCGCTCCTACAATGAGCAGTTCTTC. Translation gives CASSFDGRSYNEQFF.

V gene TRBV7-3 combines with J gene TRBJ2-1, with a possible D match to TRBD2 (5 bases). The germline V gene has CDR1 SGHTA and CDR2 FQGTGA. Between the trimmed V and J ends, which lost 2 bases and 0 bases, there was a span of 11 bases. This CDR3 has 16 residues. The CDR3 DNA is TGTGCCAGCAGCTTACTCAGCGGTTTCTCCTACAATGAGCAGTTCTTC. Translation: CASSLLSGFSYNEQFF.

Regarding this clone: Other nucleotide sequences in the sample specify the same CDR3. This CDR3 reads CSARGNQPQHF. As DNA, the CDR3 is TGCAGTGCTAGGGGGAATCAGCCCCAGCATTTT. The chain employs TRBV20-1 and TRBJ1-5; D is unresolved. This CDR3 has 11 amino acids. The V and J ends lost 3 bases and 4 bases respectively, with 4 bases between them. Germline CDR1 reads DFQATT; CDR2 reads SNEGSKA (reference sequence).

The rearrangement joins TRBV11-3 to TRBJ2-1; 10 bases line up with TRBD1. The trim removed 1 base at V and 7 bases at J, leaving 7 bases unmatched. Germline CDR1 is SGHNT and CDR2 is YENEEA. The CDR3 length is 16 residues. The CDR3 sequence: CASSLGQGAPRNEQFF. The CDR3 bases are TGTGCCAGCAGCTTAGGACAGGGGGCCCCTCGGAATGAGCAGTTCTTC.

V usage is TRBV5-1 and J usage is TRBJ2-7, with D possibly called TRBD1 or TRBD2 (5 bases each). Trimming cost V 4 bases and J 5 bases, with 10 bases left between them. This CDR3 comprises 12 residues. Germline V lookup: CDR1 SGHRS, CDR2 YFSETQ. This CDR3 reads CASSALGDEQYF. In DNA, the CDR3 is TGCGCCAGCAGCGCCTTGGGGGACGAGCAGTACTTC.